This TCR beta chain is from a study of immune evolution from preneoplasia to lung adenocarcinoma. Study-wide points: From normal lung to invasive adenocarcinoma, top clone frequencies appeared to decrease. Later-stage lesions appeared to have more T cells, more diversity, less clonality.

There are 16 residues in the CDR3. Germline V gene lookup returns CDR1 SNHLY and CDR2 FYNNEI. V gave up 4 bases and J gave up 8 bases, with 23 bases separating them. Between about 2014 and 2018, patients underwent resection in Japan or China. Each case's diagnosis was confirmed by two pathologists on H&E. TCRdb keeps only in-frame clones here, not all; method: immunoSEQ multiplex PCR. The table has about 11,000 clones, over 70% seen once; the top ten hold roughly 30%. Of note for this clone: Its antigen remains unidentified.

The gene calls are TRBV2 and TRBJ1-2, with D tentatively TRBD1 (5 bases). The sequencing sample was made of FFPE normal lung tissue adjacent to the tumor. The TCR originated in a person aged 60 to 70 with lung adenocarcinoma. Some clones in this sample may be carry-over from other donors' samples. The CDR3 sequence is CASSGGFGRERGGYTF. CDR3 DNA: TGTGCCAGCAGTGGGGGGTTTGGTAGGGAAAGGGGCGGCTACACCTTC.